These 9 T cell receptor beta chains originate from one sample sequenced in a study of T-cell memory formation after mild COVID-19. TCRdb re-analysed the 5' RACE reads in MiXCR, keeping a single row per CDR3 protein. The table lists roughly 480,000 distinct CDR3 sequences, approximately 25% of them singletons. Sequencing input: PBMCs or a T cell subset sorted from them (not recorded which). These receptors were taken from an adult woman who had mild COVID-19 (a few samples of this study predate the infection). Cell type and time point are not known.

The gene calls are TRBV3-1 and TRBJ2-1; 8 bases align to TRBD1. The V gene end was trimmed by 2 bases and the J gene end by 7 bases; junction bases not matched to a gene: 4. The CDR3 has 14 residues. Germline CDR1 and CDR2: LGHDT and YNNKEL (reference sequence). The CDR3 DNA sequence: TGTGCCAGCAGCCAACCGGGACAGGTAAATGAGCAGTTCTTC. Residues: CASSQPGQVNEQFF.

This clonotype was seen a few times. The chain employs TRBV20-1 and TRBJ2-4; D remains unclear. The V end lost 1 base, the J end lost 0 bases, and 7 bases lay between the germline ends. Germline V lookup: CDR1 DFQATT, CDR2 SNEGSKA (reference sequence). The CDR3 extends over 14 amino acids. The CDR3 loop reads CSARVGIAKNIQYF. The CDR3 DNA is TGCAGTGCTAGAGTGGGAATAGCCAAAAACATTCAGTACTTC.

This clonotype appeared a few times. The rearrangement uses TRBV27 and TRBJ2-1, with TRBD2 matching 9 bases. Trimming cost V 2 bases and J 12 bases; bases outside gene matches: 5. The germline V gene encodes CDR1 MNHEY and CDR2 SMNVEV (reference sequence). The CDR3 covers 13 residues. CDR3 bases: TGTGCCAGCAGTTTAGCTAGCGGGAACGGGCAGTTCTTC. This translates into CASSLASGNGQFF.

V gene TRBV28 combines with J gene TRBJ1-4; D unresolved. The V end lost 2 bases, the J end lost 7 bases, and 11 bases lay between the germline ends. Germline assignment: CDR1 MDHEN and CDR2 SYDVKM. The CDR3 loop spans 14 amino acids. The DNA of the CDR3 is TGTGCCAGCAGTTTAGTACTGGGTCCTGAAAAACTGTTTTTT. Protein sequence: CASSLVLGPEKLFF.

V and J are TRBV6-2 or TRBV6-3 and TRBJ2-1; D is perhaps TRBD2 (5 bases). The CDR3 covers 14 residues. Germline V gene sequence: CDR1 MNHEY, CDR2 SVGEGT. The germline V and J ends were trimmed by 5 bases and 9 bases, with 17 bases remaining between them. DNA of the CDR3: TGTGCCAGCAGTACCCGAGGCGAGGAGGCTGAGCAGTTCTTC. It encodes CASSTRGEEAEQFF.

This chain links TRBV5-1 with TRBJ2-7; D is possibly TRBD2 (5 bases). CDR3 size: 15 residues. Germline loops: CDR1 SGHRS, CDR2 YFSETQ. V was clipped by 2 bases and J by 3 bases, with 15 bases between them. The CDR3 sequence: CASSFRRGLDYEQYF. In nucleotides, the CDR3 is TGCGCCAGCAGCTTCCGAAGAGGGTTAGACTACGAGCAGTACTTC.

V usage is TRBV27 and J usage is TRBJ2-3, with 7 bases lining up with TRBD2. After removal of 5 bases from V and 2 bases from J, the junction contained 19 bases not matched to a gene. Per germline, CDR1 MNHEY and CDR2 SMNVEV (reference sequence). The CDR3 has 19 amino acids. The CDR3 loop is CASSPFRVKAGILTDTQYF. Written as DNA, the CDR3 is TGTGCCAGCAGTCCATTCAGAGTTAAAGCGGGGATCCTCACAGATACGCAGTATTTT.

This clonotype was picked up one time. The chain carries TRBV20-1 and TRBJ1-5, with 7 bases matching TRBD1. The trim removed 2 bases at V and 5 bases at J, leaving 9 bases unmatched. CDR1 and CDR2 from the germline V gene are DFQATT and SNEGSKA (reference sequence). The CDR3 extends over 15 amino acids. CDR3 protein: CSARLGTASDQPQHF. The CDR3 nucleotides read TGCAGTGCTAGACTCGGGACAGCTAGTGATCAGCCCCAGCATTTT.

The DNA for the CDR3 is TGCGCCAGCCGGGCTAGCGGGAACACGAGAGAGACCCAGTACTTC. As protein: CASRASGNTRETQYF. This chain uses TRBV5-1 with TRBJ2-5; 9 nucleotides agree with TRBD2. Trimming cost V 7 bases and J 4 bases; bases outside gene matches: 11. Germline CDR1 and CDR2: SGHRS and YFSETQ. This CDR3 has 15 amino acids.